The entry below gives a single TCR beta chain sequence along with its context. Its matching antigen is unknown. The CDR3 covers 13 residues. CDR1 and CDR2 from the germline V gene are SGHTA and FQGNSA. Between the trimmed V and J ends, which lost 1 base and 9 bases, there was a span of 10 bases. The data were taken from a study of T cell repertoires in cytomegalovirus infection. Study observations and caveats: Predominance within the ex vivo response was attributable to HLA-C-restricted CMV-specific TCR beta clonotypes. Carriers of CMV plus the relevant HLA were identified by cumulative public TCR beta family frequency.

TCRdb called the reads again in MiXCR, with one record for every CDR3 protein. The table includes just under 500,000 distinct CDR3 sequences, 30% to 40% detected once. The TCR was taken from a human donor in good health (CMV status not recorded). Some clones in this sample may be carry-over from other donors' samples. The genes are TRBV7-2 and TRBJ2-1; D remains ambiguous. Sequences were derived from cultured PBMCs, sampled from culture after CMV antigen stimulation. The CDR3 protein is CASSLESVGEQFF. The CDR3 DNA reads TGTGCCAGCAGCTTAGAATCAGTAGGTGAGCAGTTCTTC.